In its sample, the clone carrying this TCR beta chain was seen a few times. The antigen is unknown. TCRdb's copy holds only in-frame clones and misses some; the assay was immunoSEQ multiplex PCR. The table includes fewer than 85,000 clones, 76% detected once. Germline lookup yields CDR1 SGHRS and CDR2 YFSETQ. V lost 2 bases to trimming and J lost 10 bases, with 16 bases between them. This CDR3 contains 15 residues. The source of the sample is a study of vaccination effects on CD4 cells after COVID-19. Sequencing was preceded by expansion of antigen-specific CD4+ T cells with viral peptide pools in the ViraFEST assay. Culture proceeded for under twelve days, and CD4+ T cells were then isolated. Participants got two doses of BNT162b2 or mRNA-1273 vaccine. The healthy vaccine recipients, who had no prior SARS-CoV-2 infection, showed negative nucleocapsid antibodies.

The sequencing here drew on CD4+ T cells from PBMCs cultured with HCoV-OC43 spike peptides, taken after COVID-19 vaccination. Indicated subset: HCoV-OC43 spike overlapping peptide pool stimulation. This sequence joins TRBV5-1 and TRBJ1-6; no clear D. This sequence was found in a human donor who received a COVID-19 vaccine. CDR3 nucleotide sequence: TGCGCCAGCAGCTTCAGTACGGGGAAGGAATCACCCCTCCACTTT. Amino acids: CASSFSTGKESPLHF.